This is a list of T cell receptor beta chains from one sample in a study of blood T cell repertoires in COVID-19. Measured with immunoSEQ multiplex PCR; TCRdb has only the in-frame clones, and not every one. The table shows 300,000 to 400,000 clones, with less than 90% occurring only once. The source material was PBMCs or T cells enriched from blood (not recorded which). Receptors originate from a woman aged 25 to 39 who had recovered from COVID-19. Both conserved end residues are part of each CDR3. Each record gives: J gene, clone size, D gene, V gene, CDR3 length, CDR3 DNA, CDR3 protein. A D gene is named only where the DNA matches it firmly. The listing skips clone size in some rows; elsewhere it reads once, few, many or a size class.

>TRBJ1-2|-|TRBD1|TRBV29-1|11
TGCAGCGTAAGACAGGGGGATGGCTACACCTTC
CSVRQGDGYTF
>TRBJ2-1|-|-|TRBV19|13
TGTGCCAGTAGTGTCGGGTGGCGCAATGAGCAGTTCTTC
CASSVGWRNEQFF
>TRBJ2-3|-|-|TRBV12-3/TRBV12-4|13
TGTGCCAGCAGTTTACCCGGCACAGATACGCAGTATTTT
CASSLPGTDTQYF
>TRBJ2-3|-|-|TRBV19|13
TGTGCCAGTAGTTCGGAGGTGGGGGATACGCAGTATTTT
CASSSEVGDTQYF
>TRBJ2-7|-|TRBD1|TRBV6-5|13
TGTGCCACCGAGACAGGGGACGGCTACGAGCAGTACTTC
CATETGDGYEQYF
>TRBJ1-6|-|TRBD1|TRBV5-1|15
TGCGCCAGCACTCCCGGACAGGGCCGGGGTTCACCCCTCCACTTT
CASTPGQGRGSPLHF
>TRBJ2-7|-|-|TRBV7-8|14
TGTGCCAGCAGCTTGGCACAGGTTATCTACGAGCAGTACTTC
CASSLAQVIYEQYF
>TRBJ2-3|-|-|TRBV6-5|14
TGTGCCAGTTACCGGGACTTGGCCGCAGATACGCAGTATTTT
CASYRDLAADTQYF
>TRBJ1-3|-|TRBD1|TRBV9|18
TGTGCCAGCAGCGTAGGATTTGGGACAGGGAACTCTGGAAACACCATATATTTT
CASSVGFGTGNSGNTIYF
>TRBJ1-2|-|TRBD1|TRBV6-1|14
TGTGCCAGCAGTGACGGGACAGACGCTTATGGCTACACCTTC
CASSDGTDAYGYTF
>TRBJ1-5|-|TRBD1|TRBV10-3|16
TGTGCCATCAGTTCACAGGGGGCGTTCGGCAATCAGCCCCAGCATTTT
CAISSQGAFGNQPQHF
>TRBJ1-5|-|-|TRBV6-2/TRBV6-3|16
TGTGCCAGCAGTTATTTCAGGGCGACTAGCAATCAGCCCCAGCATTTT
CASSYFRATSNQPQHF
>TRBJ2-1|-|TRBD1|TRBV28|18
TGTGCCAGCAGTTTAACATCGTTTGACAGGGTCCGACTGAATGAGCAGTTCTTC
CASSLTSFDRVRLNEQFF
>TRBJ1-6|-|-|TRBV7-9|16
TGTGCCAGCAGCTCGTTGGGTAAGGGGCGCAATTCACCCCTCCACTTT
CASSSLGKGRNSPLHF
>TRBJ1-5|-|-|TRBV19|16
TGTGCCAGTAGTTCACCGTCCCAGGGTCGCAATCAGCCCCAGCATTTT
CASSSPSQGRNQPQHF
>TRBJ1-5|-|-|TRBV18|14
TGTGCCAGCAGCTCCAAGGGGGTTTTCCAGCCCCAGCATTTT
CASSSKGVFQPQHF
>TRBJ1-6|-|-|TRBV21-1|18
TGTGCCAGCAGCAAAAGGGGGAGACAGGGGGTTTATAATTCACCCCTCCACTTT
CASSKRGRQGVYNSPLHF
>TRBJ1-2|-|-|TRBV4-1|16
TGCGCCAGCAGCCAAGATAGGCAGGGAAGAAGCTATGGCTACACCTTC
CASSQDRQGRSYGYTF
>TRBJ2-1|once|TRBD1|TRBV24-1|16
TGTGCCACCAGTGATATCCGGGACAGGGGGCTCGATGAGCAGTTCTTC
CATSDIRDRGLDEQFF
>TRBJ1-5|few|TRBD1|TRBV5-8|15
TGTGCCAGCAGCTCGGGACAGAATAGCAATCAGCCCCAGCATTTT
CASSSGQNSNQPQHF
>TRBJ1-1|-|-|TRBV19|14
TGTGCCACTCAAGGTGAGGGATGGTTCACTGAAGCTTTCTTT
CATQGEGWFTEAFF
>TRBJ2-7|-|TRBD1|TRBV18|15
TGTGCCAGCTCACCCCCGGACAGGGAGCGGTACGAGCAGTACTTC
CASSPPDRERYEQYF
>TRBJ2-7|few|-|TRBV3-1/TRBV3-2|13
TGTGCCAGCAGCCTTCTGGGCAGCTACGAGCAGTACTTC
CASSLLGSYEQYF
>TRBJ1-2|-|TRBD1|TRBV4-3|14
TGCGCCAGCAGCCCCGATCGACAGGGCTATGGCTACACCTTC
CASSPDRQGYGYTF
>TRBJ1-2|-|TRBD1|TRBV28|14
TGTGCCAGCAGTGCAATCGGACAGGGCTATGGCTACACCTTC
CASSAIGQGYGYTF
>TRBJ1-2|-|TRBD1|TRBV27|15
TGTGCCAGCAGTTTATCTCCGGGGACAGGCTATGGCTACACCTTC
CASSLSPGTGYGYTF
>TRBJ2-3|-|-|TRBV28|14
TGTGCCAGCAGTTCAGGGGGGAGCACAGATACGCAGTATTTT
CASSSGGSTDTQYF
>TRBJ1-5|-|-|TRBV5-1|15
TGCGCCAGCAGCTTGGCCGGGAGGGGAGGTCAGCCCCAGCATTTT
CASSLAGRGGQPQHF
>TRBJ1-3|-|-|TRBV30|10
TGTGCGGGAGGAGGAAACACCATATATTTT
CAGGGNTIYF
>TRBJ1-4|-|-|TRBV27|12
TGTGCCAGGACGGACAGTAATGAAAAACTGTTTTTT
CARTDSNEKLFF
>TRBJ1-1|-|TRBD1|TRBV19|15
TGTGCCAGTAGTACCACCTTGGACAGGGACGATGAAGCTTTCTTT
CASSTTLDRDDEAFF
>TRBJ2-1|once|TRBD2|TRBV27|17
TGTGCCAGCAGTTTGTCCTACCCTAGCGGGGGCTACAATGAGCAGTTCTTC
CASSLSYPSGGYNEQFF
>TRBJ2-5|-|TRBD1|TRBV30|14
TGTGCCTGGCAGCCCCCAGACAGGGAAGAGACCCAGTACTTC
CAWQPPDREETQYF
>TRBJ2-3|-|TRBD1|TRBV27|13
TGTGCCAGCAGTCCCTTCCCGGGACAGGGGCAGTATTTT
CASSPFPGQGQYF
>TRBJ2-5|-|-|TRBV15|16
TGTGCCACCAGCACGATCAGGGGTGGGTCCCAAGAGACCCAGTACTTC
CATSTIRGGSQETQYF
>TRBJ2-2|-|-|TRBV7-8|15
TGTGCCAGCAGCATCTTAGGACAGAACACCGGGGAGCTGTTTTTT
CASSILGQNTGELFF
>TRBJ2-1|-|TRBD2|TRBV6-5|14
TGTGCCAGCGCGCTAGCGGGGGGTTACAATGAGCAGTTCTTC
CASALAGGYNEQFF
>TRBJ2-3|-|TRBD1|TRBV5-4|15
TGTGCCAGCAGCAAAATGACAGGGCGGACAGATACGCAGTATTTT
CASSKMTGRTDTQYF
>TRBJ2-1|-|-|TRBV14|15
TGTGCCAGCAGCCAAGGAGGGGGGGCCTACAATGAGCAGTTCTTC
CASSQGGGAYNEQFF
>TRBJ1-2|-|-|TRBV5-1|14
TGCGCCAGCAGCCGGCCTGGAGCTAACTATGGCTACACCTTC
CASSRPGANYGYTF
>TRBJ1-2|-|-|TRBV28|14
TGTGCCAGCAGCCCCGGCAGTAGCCTCTGGGGCTACACCTTC
CASSPGSSLWGYTF
>TRBJ2-2|-|-|TRBV27|17
TGTGCCAGCAGTTTTTTGGGCGGGTTCGCGAGCGCCGGGGAGCTGTTTTTT
CASSFLGGFASAGELFF
>TRBJ1-2|-|TRBD1|TRBV7-2|15
TGTGCCAGCAGCTTAGCCAGGGGGCTCGAGTATGGCTACACCTTC
CASSLARGLEYGYTF
>TRBJ2-7|-|TRBD1|TRBV28|16
TGTGCCAGCAGTCACTCCCCGGGACAGGGGGCACACGAGCAGTACTTC
CASSHSPGQGAHEQYF
>TRBJ2-7|-|-|TRBV12-3/TRBV12-4|11
TGTGCCAGCAGTCTCCAGGGCATCCAGTACTTC
CASSLQGIQYF
>TRBJ1-2|-|TRBD1|TRBV5-1|17
TGCGCCAGCAGCTTGGAAGCGTGGACAGGTCGGAACTATGGCTACACCTTC
CASSLEAWTGRNYGYTF